The 8 T cell receptor beta chains listed next were all sequenced from one sample in a study of cytomegalovirus exposure and HLA in healthy donors. 60 Vbeta and 13 Jbeta primers were used in PCR. TCRdb's table, derived via immunoSEQ multiplex PCR, lists solely in-frame clones and lacks some. The sample has 110,000 or so clones; less than 70% are singletons. Sequencing was performed on PBMCs. These receptors all stem from a woman in her 70s in good health and CMV-seropositive.

This clone was seen just once. This sequence joins TRBV7-2 and TRBJ2-7; 7 bases are shared with TRBD2. Germline trimming cut 4 bases from V and 0 bases from J; bases unmatched to any gene: 9. This CDR3 comprises 16 residues. The germline V gene encodes CDR1 SGHTA and CDR2 FQGNSA. CDR3 loop: CASSSSSGPSSYEQYF. In nucleotides, the CDR3 is TGTGCCAGCAGCTCCTCTAGCGGACCCAGCTCCTACGAGCAGTACTTC.

The gene calls are TRBV7-3 and TRBJ2-6; 10 nucleotides align to TRBD1. The germline CDR1 and CDR2 sequences are SGHTA and FQGTGA. The J segment lost 11 bases and the V segment lost 5 bases, leaving 6 bases of the junction unmatched. The CDR3 has 14 residues. CDR3 bases: TGTGCCAGCAGCAACCCGGGACAGGGGTACGTCCTGACTTTC. This gives the protein CASSNPGQGYVLTF. The full variable domain, rest sourced from reference TRBV7-3 and TRBJ2-6, is GAGVSQTPSNKVTEKGKYVELRCDPISGHTALYWYRQSLGQGPEFLIYFQGTGAADDSGLPNDRFFAVRPEGSVSTLKIQRTERGDSAVYLCASSNPGQGYVLTFGAGSRLTVL.

Ten or more counts support this clone. V and J are TRBV7-2 and TRBJ2-7, with D possibly TRBD2 on 7 matching bases. CDR1 and CDR2 from the germline V gene are SGHTA and FQGNSA. The V and J ends lost 5 bases and 7 bases respectively, with 24 bases between them. The CDR3 has 16 residues. For the CDR3, the DNA is TGTGCCAGCAGCACTAGAGGGGGGGAGTCTACAAGGGAGCAGTACTTC. Its protein is CASSTRGGESTREQYF.

This chain joins TRBV4-3 and TRBJ1-1; no clear D gene. Trimming removed 3 bases from V and 4 bases from J, with 18 bases in between. Germline V gene data show CDR1 as LGHNA and CDR2 as YSLEER. The CDR3 has 16 residues. CDR3 sequence: CASSQNPGMSGTEAFF. The CDR3 DNA reads as TGCGCCAGCAGCCAGAACCCGGGGATGTCTGGCACTGAAGCTTTCTTT.

This clone showed up just a few times. The rearrangement uses TRBV7-2 and TRBJ2-5; 9 nucleotides agree with TRBD2. CDR1 SGHTA and CDR2 FQGNSA come from the germline V gene. V was pared by 3 bases and J by 5 bases, with 7 bases of the junction left unmatched. The CDR3 spans 15 residues. CDR3 residues: CASSFGLAGGETQYF. In DNA form, the CDR3 reads TGTGCCAGCAGCTTTGGTTTGGCGGGGGGGGAGACCCAGTACTTC.

The chain uses TRBV7-9 and TRBJ2-3, with 10 nucleotides matching TRBD2. CDR1 and CDR2 (germline): SEHNR, FQNEAQ (reference sequence). The trim removed 2 bases at V and 8 bases at J, leaving 13 bases unmatched. CDR3 length equals 17 residues. CDR3 DNA: TGTGCCAGCAGCTTAACTCTAGCGGGGGACCCCGGTGGTACGCAGTATTTT. It encodes CASSLTLAGDPGGTQYF.

This rearrangement joins TRBV7-4 to TRBJ1-5, with 9 bases identical to TRBD1. The V segment lost 4 bases and the J segment 0 bases; nucleotides outside the gene matches: 7. The length of the CDR3 is 17 residues. CDR1 is SGHVT, CDR2 SQSDAQ, per germline. The CDR3 region is CASSSGQGRDSNQPQHF. CDR3 in DNA: TGTGCCAGCAGCTCGGGACAGGGCCGAGATAGCAATCAGCCCCAGCATTTT.

The genes are TRBV4-2 and TRBJ1-2, with no clear D. CDR1 and CDR2 from the germline V gene are LGHNA and YNFKEQ. CDR3 size: 14 residues. The V gene lost 1 base and the J gene lost 7 bases, with 13 bases spanning the gap. In DNA, the CDR3 is TGTGCCAGCAGCCAAGCGAGAGGGTTGGGTGGCTACACCTTC. Amino acids: CASSQARGLGGYTF.